Below, one T cell receptor beta chain is given with its context. Generated by immunoSEQ multiplex PCR, the TCRdb table keeps only in-frame clones and is missing some. This sample has 150,000 to 200,000 clones, with more than 75% found just once. This entry belongs to a study of blood T cell repertoires in COVID-19. Germline trimming cut 5 bases from V and 6 bases from J; bases unmatched to any gene: 2. CDR3 length equals 13 residues. The germline gives CDR1 SGHAT, CDR2 FQNNGV. Sequencing was done on a sample of peripheral blood. The source of this sequence is a man aged 40-49 years with acute or convalescent COVID-19. V usage is TRBV11-2 and J usage is TRBJ1-1, with 11 bases fitting TRBD1. The CDR3 region is CASSLGQGAEAFF. CDR3 in DNA: TGTGCCAGCAGCCTGGGACAGGGGGCTGAAGCTTTCTTT.